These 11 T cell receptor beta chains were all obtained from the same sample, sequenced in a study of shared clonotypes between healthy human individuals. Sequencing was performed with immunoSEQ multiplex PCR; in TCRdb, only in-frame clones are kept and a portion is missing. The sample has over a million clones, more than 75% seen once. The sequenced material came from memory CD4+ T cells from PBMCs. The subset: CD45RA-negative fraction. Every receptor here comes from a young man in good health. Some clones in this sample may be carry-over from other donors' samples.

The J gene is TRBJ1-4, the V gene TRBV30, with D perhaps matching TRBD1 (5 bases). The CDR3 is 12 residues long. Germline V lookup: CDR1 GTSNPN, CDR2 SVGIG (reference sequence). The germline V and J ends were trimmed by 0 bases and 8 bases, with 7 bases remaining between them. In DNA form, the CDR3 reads TGTGCCTGGAGTGTTGGGGGGGAAAAACTGTTTTTT. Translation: CAWSVGGEKLFF.

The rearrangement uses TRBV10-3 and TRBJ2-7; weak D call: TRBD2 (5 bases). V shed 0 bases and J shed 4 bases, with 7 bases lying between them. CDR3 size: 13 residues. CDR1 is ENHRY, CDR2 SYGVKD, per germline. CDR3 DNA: TGTGCCATCAGTGAGTCGAGGGAATACGAGCAGTACTTC. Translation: CAISESREYEQYF.

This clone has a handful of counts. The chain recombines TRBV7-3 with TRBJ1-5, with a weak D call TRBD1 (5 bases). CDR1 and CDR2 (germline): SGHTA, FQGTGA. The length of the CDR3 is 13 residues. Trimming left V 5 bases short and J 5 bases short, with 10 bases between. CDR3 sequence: CASSAGWDQPQHF. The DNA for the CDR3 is TGTGCCAGCAGCGCAGGGTGGGATCAGCCCCAGCATTTT.

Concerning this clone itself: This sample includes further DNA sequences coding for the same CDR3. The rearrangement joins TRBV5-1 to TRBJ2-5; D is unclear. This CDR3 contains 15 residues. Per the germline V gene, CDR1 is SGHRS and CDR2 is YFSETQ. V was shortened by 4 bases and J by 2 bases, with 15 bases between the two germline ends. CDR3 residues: CASSRDSGRQETQYF. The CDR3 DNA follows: TGCGCCAGCAGCAGGGATTCGGGCCGACAAGAGACCCAGTACTTC. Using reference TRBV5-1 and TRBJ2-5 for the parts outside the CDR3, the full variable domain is KAGVTQTPRYLIKTRGQQVTLSCSPISGHRSVSWYQQTPGQGLQFLFEYFSETQRNKGNFPGRFSGRQFSNSRSEMNVSTLELGDSALYLCASSRDSGRQETQYFGPGTRLLVL.

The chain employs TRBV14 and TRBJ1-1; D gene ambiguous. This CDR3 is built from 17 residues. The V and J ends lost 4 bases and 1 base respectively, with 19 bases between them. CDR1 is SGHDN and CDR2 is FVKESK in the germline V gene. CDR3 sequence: CASSPVVPGRGNTEAFF. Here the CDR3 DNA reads TGTGCCAGCAGCCCCGTGGTCCCCGGACGAGGGAACACTGAAGCTTTCTTT.

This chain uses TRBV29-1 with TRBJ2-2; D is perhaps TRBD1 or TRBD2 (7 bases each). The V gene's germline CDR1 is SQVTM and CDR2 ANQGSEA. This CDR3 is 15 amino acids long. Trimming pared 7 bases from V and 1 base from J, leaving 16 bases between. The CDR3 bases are TGCAGCGGGGGACTAAGACAGGGGAACACCGGGGAGCTGTTTTTT. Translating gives CSGGLRQGNTGELFF.

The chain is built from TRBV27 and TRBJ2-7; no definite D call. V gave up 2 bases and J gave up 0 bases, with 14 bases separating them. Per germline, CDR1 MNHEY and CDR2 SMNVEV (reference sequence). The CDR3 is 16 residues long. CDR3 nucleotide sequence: TGTGCCAGCAGTTTAATGGCGCAAGTAACCTCCTACGAGCAGTACTTC. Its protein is CASSLMAQVTSYEQYF.

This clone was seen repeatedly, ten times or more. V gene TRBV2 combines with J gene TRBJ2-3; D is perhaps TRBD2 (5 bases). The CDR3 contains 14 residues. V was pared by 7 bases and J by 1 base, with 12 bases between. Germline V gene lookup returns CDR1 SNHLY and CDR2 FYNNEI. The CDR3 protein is CASNQRTRTDTQYF. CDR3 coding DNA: TGTGCCAGCAATCAGCGGACCCGCACAGATACGCAGTATTTT.

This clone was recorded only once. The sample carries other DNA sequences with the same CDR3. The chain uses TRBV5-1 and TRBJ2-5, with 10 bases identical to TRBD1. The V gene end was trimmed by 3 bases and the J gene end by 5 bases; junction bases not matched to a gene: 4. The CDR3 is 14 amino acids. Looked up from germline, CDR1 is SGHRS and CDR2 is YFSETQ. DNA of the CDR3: TGCGCCAGCAGCTGGGGACAGGGGAGGGAGACCCAGTACTTC. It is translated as CASSWGQGRETQYF.

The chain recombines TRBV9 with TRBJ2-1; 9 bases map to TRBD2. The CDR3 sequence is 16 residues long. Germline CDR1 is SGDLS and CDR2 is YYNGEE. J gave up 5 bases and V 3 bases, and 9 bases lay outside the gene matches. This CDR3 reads CASSETTSGSDNEQFF. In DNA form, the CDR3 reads TGTGCCAGCAGCGAGACGACTAGCGGCAGCGACAATGAGCAGTTCTTC.

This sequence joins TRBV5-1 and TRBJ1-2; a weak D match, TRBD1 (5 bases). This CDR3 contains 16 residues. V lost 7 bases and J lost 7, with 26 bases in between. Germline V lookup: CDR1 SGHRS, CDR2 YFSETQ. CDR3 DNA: TGCGCCAGCGCCTTACTCAAAGGCAGGGAGACCGGTGGCTACACCTTC. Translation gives CASALLKGRETGGYTF.